The clone carrying this T cell receptor beta chain was seen only once. The CDR3 totals 17 residues. V lost 5 bases and J 2 bases, leaving 21 bases between the germline ends. Germline CDR1 reads LNHDA; CDR2 reads SQIVND (reference sequence). This specimen comes from a study of blood T cell repertoires in COVID-19. Profiling relied on immunoSEQ multiplex PCR, and the TCRdb table lists in-frame clones only, not all of them. The sample includes hundreds of thousands of clones, around 89% of them seen just once. The chain combines TRBV19 with TRBJ1-1; possibly TRBD1 for D (6 bases). This sequence was found in a woman aged 45-65 years with COVID-19, enrolled during active disease. The source material was peripheral blood. CDR3 coding DNA: TGTGCCAGTAGTCCGATGACAGGTCGAGTCCTCAACACTGAAGCTTTCTTT. It is translated as CASSPMTGRVLNTEAFF.